The sequence of this T cell receptor (beta chain) was determined in a study of blood T cell repertoires in COVID-19. About the study: The origin of the acute and convalescent COVID-19 samples was the United States, Italy and Spain. Sample material is recorded as cDNA or gDNA derived from T cells, B-cell-depleted T cells, or PBMCs.

Germline lookup yields CDR1 SEHNR and CDR2 FQNEAQ (reference sequence). Trimming cost V 7 bases and J 4 bases, with 11 bases left between them. The CDR3 is 13 residues long. Source study methods: Researchers report that nucleated cell counts were estimated from reference gene primer amplification. Assay: immunoSEQ multiplex PCR; the TCRdb copy retains only in-frame clones and omits some. V and J calls plus clone size are reproduced from that table; the DNA served to infer D and trimming. The profile covers roughly 30,000 clones, with approximately 93% appearing a single time and under 4.5% taken by the ten largest.

The sequence derives from a man in his sixties with acute or convalescent COVID-19. The chain recombines TRBV7-9 with TRBJ2-1; D unclear. The sample comprised peripheral blood. The CDR3 protein is CASNTPEYNEQFF. Written as DNA, the CDR3 is TGTGCCAGCAACACCCCAGAATACAATGAGCAGTTCTTC.